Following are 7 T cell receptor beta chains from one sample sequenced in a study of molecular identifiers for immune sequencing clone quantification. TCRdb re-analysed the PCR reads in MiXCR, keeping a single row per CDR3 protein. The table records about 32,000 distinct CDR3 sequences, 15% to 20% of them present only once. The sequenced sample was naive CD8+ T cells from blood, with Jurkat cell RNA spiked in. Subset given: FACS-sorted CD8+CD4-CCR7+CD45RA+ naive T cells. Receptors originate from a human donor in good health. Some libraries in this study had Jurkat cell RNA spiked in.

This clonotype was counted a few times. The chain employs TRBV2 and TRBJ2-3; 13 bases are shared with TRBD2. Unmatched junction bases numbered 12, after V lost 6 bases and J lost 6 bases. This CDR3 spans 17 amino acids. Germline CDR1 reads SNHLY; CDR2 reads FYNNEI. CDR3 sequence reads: CASSELAGGPADDTQYF. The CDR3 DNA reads TGTGCCAGCAGCGAACTAGCGGGGGGGCCCGCCGATGATACGCAGTATTTT.

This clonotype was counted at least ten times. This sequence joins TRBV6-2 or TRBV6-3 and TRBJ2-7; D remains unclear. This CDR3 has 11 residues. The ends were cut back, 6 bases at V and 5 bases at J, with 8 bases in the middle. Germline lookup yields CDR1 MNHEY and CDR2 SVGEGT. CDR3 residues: CASSLGNEQYF. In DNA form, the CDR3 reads TGTGCCAGCAGCCTCGGTAACGAGCAGTACTTC.

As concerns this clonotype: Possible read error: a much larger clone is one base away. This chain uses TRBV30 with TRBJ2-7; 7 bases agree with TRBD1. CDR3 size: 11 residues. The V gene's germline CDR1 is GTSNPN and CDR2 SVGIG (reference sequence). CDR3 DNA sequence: TGTGCCTGGGGGAACCGACAGGGAGAGCACTTC. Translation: CAWGNRQGEHF.

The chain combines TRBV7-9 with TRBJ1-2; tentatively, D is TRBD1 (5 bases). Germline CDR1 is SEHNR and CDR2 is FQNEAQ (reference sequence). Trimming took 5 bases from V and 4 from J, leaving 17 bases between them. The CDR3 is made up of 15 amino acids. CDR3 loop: CASSKQEFQPYGYTF. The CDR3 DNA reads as TGTGCCAGCAGCAAACAGGAGTTTCAACCCTATGGCTACACCTTC.

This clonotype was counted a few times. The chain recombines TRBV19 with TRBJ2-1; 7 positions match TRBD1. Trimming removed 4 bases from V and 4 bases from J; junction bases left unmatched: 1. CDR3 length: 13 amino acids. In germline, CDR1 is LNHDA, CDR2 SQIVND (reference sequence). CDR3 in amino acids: CASSRDRYNEQFF. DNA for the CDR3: TGTGCCAGTAGTAGGGACAGATACAATGAGCAGTTCTTC.

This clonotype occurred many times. CDR3 coding DNA: TGCGCCAGCAGCCAAGGGGGGGAGTCCCAAGAGACCCAGTACTTC. This translates into CASSQGGESQETQYF. The rearrangement uses TRBV4-3 and TRBJ2-5; D possibly corresponds to TRBD2 (6 bases). The V end was cut by 1 base, the J end by 1 base, with 10 bases between. Looked up from germline, CDR1 is LGHNA and CDR2 is YSLEER. The CDR3 is 15 residues long.

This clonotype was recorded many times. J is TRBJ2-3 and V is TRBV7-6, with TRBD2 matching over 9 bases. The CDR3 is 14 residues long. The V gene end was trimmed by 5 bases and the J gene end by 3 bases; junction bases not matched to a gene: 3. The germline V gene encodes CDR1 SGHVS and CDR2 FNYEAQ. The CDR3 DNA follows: TGTGCCAGCAGCCGCGCGGGGGGGACAGATACGCAGTATTTT. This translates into CASSRAGGTDTQYF.